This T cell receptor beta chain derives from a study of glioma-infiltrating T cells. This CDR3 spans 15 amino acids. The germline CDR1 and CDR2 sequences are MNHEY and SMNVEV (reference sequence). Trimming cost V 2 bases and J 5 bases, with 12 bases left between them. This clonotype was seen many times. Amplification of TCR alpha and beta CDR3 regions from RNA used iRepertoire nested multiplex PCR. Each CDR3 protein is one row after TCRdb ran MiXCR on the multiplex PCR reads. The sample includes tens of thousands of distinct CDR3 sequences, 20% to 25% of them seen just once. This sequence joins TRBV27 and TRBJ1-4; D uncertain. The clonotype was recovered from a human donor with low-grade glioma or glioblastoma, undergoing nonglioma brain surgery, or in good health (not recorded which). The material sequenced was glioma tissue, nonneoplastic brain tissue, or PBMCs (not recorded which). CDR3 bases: TGTGCCAGCAGTTTACTGCGGGGTGCGAATGAAAAACTGTTTTTT. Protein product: CASSLLRGANEKLFF.